Listed below are T cell receptor beta chains from one sample, sequenced in a study of T-cell reconstitution after alpha-beta-depleted transplantation in children. TCRdb recomputed calls from the PCR reads with MiXCR, one row per CDR3 protein. The table includes 500,000 to 650,000 distinct CDR3 sequences, over 10% detected once. The sequencing used PBMCs, mostly from graft donor cells, collected 360 days after TCRalphabeta/CD19-depleted stem cell transplant. The receptors were sampled from a male patient under 18 who had a stem cell transplant for acute myeloid leukemia, so the T cells may come from the graft donor. The CDR3 runs from the conserved cysteine through the conserved F or W. The D gene is left open where the match is weak. Some rows mark clone size as missing; the rest say once, few, many or name a class of expanded clone.

>TRBJ2-3|many|TRBD2|TRBV7-6
CASSLALTTSGRAGTDTQYF
TGTGCCAGCAGCTTAGCGCTAACTACTAGCGGGAGGGCCGGCACAGATACGCAGTATTTT
>TRBJ2-1|.|.|TRBV4-1
CASSQGVDPRGNEQFF
TGCGCCAGCAGCCAAGGGGTCGATCCCCGGGGCAATGAGCAGTTCTTC
>TRBJ2-4|many|TRBD2|TRBV12-3/TRBV12-4
CASSLVLGGRMAKNIQYF
TGTGCCAGCAGTTTAGTACTAGGCGGGAGGATGGCCAAAAACATTCAGTACTTC
>TRBJ2-5|few|TRBD2|TRBV7-2
CASSSRLAGGVETQYF
TGTGCCAGCAGCTCCAGACTAGCGGGAGGGGTGGAGACCCAGTACTTC
>TRBJ2-1|.|TRBD2|TRBV4-3
CASSQGLPWIGTSPMEQFF
TGCGCCAGCAGCCAAGGTCTCCCGTGGATCGGGACTAGCCCCATGGAGCAGTTCTTC
>TRBJ2-7|many|TRBD1|TRBV4-2
CASSPDRGSSYEQYF
TGTGCCAGCAGCCCGGACAGGGGGTCTTCCTACGAGCAGTACTTC
>TRBJ2-3|many|TRBD2|TRBV4-2
CASSQDGTSGSTDTQYF
TGTGCCAGCAGCCAAGATGGGACTAGCGGGAGCACAGATACGCAGTATTTT
>TRBJ2-7|few|TRBD1|TRBV6-5
CASSYGGQGIDEQYF
TGTGCCAGCAGTTATGGGGGACAGGGTATTGACGAGCAGTACTTC
>TRBJ2-5|.|.|TRBV28
CASSLSRRGETQYF
TGTGCCAGCAGTTTATCGCGCAGGGGAGAGACCCAGTACTTC
>TRBJ2-7|few|TRBD1|TRBV7-6
CASSLAGQGSEQYF
TGTGCCAGCAGCTTAGCGGGACAGGGAAGCGAGCAGTACTTC
>TRBJ2-1|.|.|TRBV7-6
CASSLRYGGEQFF
TGTGCCAGCAGCTTGCGGTACGGAGGTGAGCAGTTCTTC
>TRBJ2-3|.|.|TRBV24-1
CAASDPPTDTQYF
TGTGCCGCCAGTGATCCCCCGACAGATACGCAGTATTTT
>TRBJ2-5|once|.|TRBV15
CATSRDLSETQYF
TGTGCCACCAGCAGAGATCTGTCGGAGACCCAGTACTTC
>TRBJ2-2|few|.|TRBV15
CATSVRHGVNTGELFF
TGTGCCACCAGCGTTCGACATGGGGTGAACACCGGGGAGCTGTTTTTT
>TRBJ2-5|many|.|TRBV5-1
CASSSMTEETQYF
TGCGCCAGCAGCTCCATGACAGAAGAGACCCAGTACTTC
>TRBJ2-5|few|TRBD1|TRBV6-1
CASIPFRDRGFETQYF
TGTGCCAGCATCCCATTCCGGGACAGGGGGTTTGAGACCCAGTACTTC
>TRBJ2-2|many|.|TRBV7-3
CASSPFQGSNTGELFF
TGTGCCAGCAGCCCGTTTCAGGGTTCGAACACCGGGGAGCTGTTTTTT
>TRBJ2-2|.|.|TRBV7-8
CASSLAWSGELFF
TGTGCCAGCAGCTTAGCCTGGTCCGGGGAGCTGTTTTTT
>TRBJ2-7|many|.|TRBV12-3/TRBV12-4
CASSLEIVTGESYEQYF
TGTGCCAGCAGTTTAGAAATTGTAACGGGAGAGAGCTACGAGCAGTACTTC
>TRBJ2-5|few|.|TRBV5-1
CASTHGARETQYF
TGCGCCAGTACTCACGGGGCGCGGGAGACCCAGTACTTC
>TRBJ1-2|.|.|TRBV12-3/TRBV12-4
CASRKTGGNYGYTF
TGTGCCAGCAGAAAGACCGGGGGGAACTATGGCTACACCTTC
>TRBJ2-7|.|.|TRBV7-8
CASFTRGPTSDEQYF
TGTGCCAGCTTTACCCGGGGACCGACGAGCGACGAGCAGTACTTC
>TRBJ2-1|many|.|TRBV4-2
CASSQGRLVQFF
TGTGCCAGCAGCCAAGGGCGGCTAGTGCAGTTCTTC
>TRBJ2-2|few|TRBD1|TRBV28
CASSFGTGVDTGELFF
TGTGCCAGCAGTTTCGGGACAGGGGTAGACACCGGGGAGCTGTTTTTT
>TRBJ2-3|.|.|TRBV9
CASSVRASTDTQYF
TGTGCCAGCAGCGTTCGGGCTAGCACAGATACGCAGTATTTT
>TRBJ1-4|.|.|TRBV28
CASSFVRGPESGEKLFF
TGTGCCAGCAGTTTCGTTAGGGGCCCTGAGTCTGGTGAAAAACTGTTTTTT
>TRBJ2-7|.|TRBD2|TRBV20-1
CSATGTSGSSEQYF
TGCAGTGCTACCGGGACTAGCGGGAGTAGCGAGCAGTACTTC
>TRBJ2-1|.|TRBD2|TRBV12-3/TRBV12-4
CASSLAGGMGYNEQFF
TGTGCCAGCAGTTTAGCGGGAGGGATGGGCTACAATGAGCAGTTCTTC
>TRBJ2-3|few|TRBD2|TRBV29-1
CSVRLAGTDTQYF
TGCAGCGTGCGACTAGCGGGTACAGATACGCAGTATTTT
>TRBJ2-1|.|TRBD1|TRBV24-1
CATSDPGTGTYNEQFF
TGTGCCACCAGTGACCCCGGGACAGGGACCTACAATGAGCAGTTCTTC
>TRBJ2-5|.|TRBD2|TRBV20-1
CSASDPTSPGGWETQYF
TGCAGTGCTAGCGATCCGACTAGTCCGGGGGGGTGGGAGACCCAGTACTTC
>TRBJ2-1|few|TRBD2|TRBV7-9
CASRAGLIFGNEQFF
TGTGCCAGCAGGGCGGGACTAATATTCGGCAATGAGCAGTTCTTC
>TRBJ2-6|.|TRBD2|TRBV28
CASSLYRLAGDSGANVLTF
TGTGCCAGCAGTTTATATCGACTAGCGGGAGACTCTGGGGCCAACGTCCTGACTTTC
>TRBJ2-7|few|.|TRBV12-3/TRBV12-4
CASSLEAGFEQYF
TGTGCCAGCAGTTTAGAGGCCGGTTTCGAGCAGTACTTC
>TRBJ1-1|few|TRBD1|TRBV29-1
CSVGQGEAFF
TGCAGCGTGGGACAGGGTGAAGCTTTCTTT
>TRBJ2-1|few|.|TRBV7-2
CASSFYSVSYNEQFF
TGTGCCAGCAGCTTTTACAGCGTATCCTACAATGAGCAGTTCTTC
>TRBJ2-1|.|TRBD2|TRBV7-9
CASSWTSGTLYNEQFF
TGTGCCAGCAGCTGGACTAGCGGGACCCTCTACAATGAGCAGTTCTTC